This T cell receptor (beta chain) came from a study of T cell responses to AZD1222 COVID-19 vaccine. Study as a whole: Second doses at about 4 or about 12 weeks were pooled.

Study findings and constraints: Increased Spike-specific TCR breadth and depth were observed after two AZD1222 doses.

Notes on this clone: What it binds is unknown.

Data came from immunoSEQ multiplex PCR; TCRdb stores just in-frame clones and leaves some out. Among under 200,000 clones listed, around 90% were seen once. This receptor was identified in an adult in good health. The material sequenced was peripheral blood, taken on day 0 of AZD1222 vaccination.

The CDR3 region is CASSPRKGDGELFF. Written as DNA, the CDR3 is TGTGCCAGCAGCCCGCGAAAGGGTGACGGGGAGCTGTTTTTT. J is TRBJ2-2 and V is TRBV5-4; D gene unclear. Germline V lookup: CDR1 SGHNT, CDR2 YYREEE (reference sequence). CDR3 length: 14 residues. The ends were cut back, 4 bases at V and 7 bases at J, with 14 bases in the middle. The complete variable domain, with remaining parts taken from reference TRBV5-4 and TRBJ2-2, reads ETGVTQSPTHLIKTRGQQVTLRCSSQSGHNTVSWYQQALGQGPQFIFQYYREEENGRGNFPPRFSGLQFPNYSSELNVNALELDDSALYLCASSPRKGDGELFFGEGSRLTVL.